The 15 T cell receptor beta chains below were found in one sample sequenced in a study of T-cell memory formation after mild COVID-19. TCRdb itself ran the 5' RACE reads through MiXCR, one entry per CDR3 protein. The sample has roughly 410,000 distinct CDR3 sequences, 20% to 25% seen once. The sample comprised PBMCs or a T cell subset sorted from them (not recorded which). These receptors came from an adult woman who had mild COVID-19 (a few samples of this study predate the infection). Cell type and time point are not known.

J is TRBJ2-1 and V is TRBV5-1; 9 bases fit TRBD1. This CDR3 has 15 residues. CDR1 is SGHRS, CDR2 YFSETQ, per germline. V dropped 7 bases and J dropped 6; count of bases not matched to a gene: 11. CDR3 in amino acids: CASSTGQGSVNEQFF. The CDR3 DNA is TGCGCCAGCTCCACGGGACAGGGATCGGTCAATGAGCAGTTCTTC.

In this sample, this clonotype turned up a few times. The chain carries TRBV18 and TRBJ1-1, with no clear D. The V end was cut by 6 bases, the J end by 3 bases, with 11 bases between. The CDR3 sequence is 13 residues long. Per germline, CDR1 KGHSH and CDR2 LQKENI. The CDR3 DNA is TGTGCCAGCTCGCAGCTCAGGTACACTGAAGCTTTCTTT. Translation gives CASSQLRYTEAFF.

This clonotype was counted between two and nine times. The DNA of the CDR3 is TGTGCCAGCAGCTTGGGAACAGGGGGTGAAATCTCCTACGAGCAGTACTTC. Its protein product is CASSLGTGGEISYEQYF. V usage is TRBV11-2 and J usage is TRBJ2-7, with 8 bases that match TRBD1. V shed 3 bases and J 0 bases; nucleotides not matched to a gene: 10. The CDR3 consists of 17 residues. Germline V gene sequence: CDR1 SGHAT, CDR2 FQNNGV.

This clonotype was recorded a few times. The chain links TRBV5-1 to TRBJ1-1; the D gene is possibly TRBD1 (5 bases). The CDR3 consists of 16 residues. The germline V gene encodes CDR1 SGHRS and CDR2 YFSETQ. With 0 bases removed from V and 5 bases from J, the gap between germline ends came to 17 bases. The chain's CDR3 is CASSLGRTPLGTEAFF. Written as DNA, the CDR3 is TGCGCCAGCAGCTTGGGGAGGACACCCCTGGGGACTGAAGCTTTCTTT. The complete variable domain, with remaining parts taken from reference TRBV5-1 and TRBJ1-1, reads KAGVTQTPRYLIKTRGQQVTLSCSPISGHRSVSWYQQTPGQGLQFLFEYFSETQRNKGNFPGRFSGRQFSNSRSEMNVSTLELGDSALYLCASSLGRTPLGTEAFFGQGTRLTVV.

In this sample, this clonotype turned up a few times. The chain is built from TRBV3-1 and TRBJ1-2; the D gene is possibly TRBD1 (5 bases). The germline CDR1 and CDR2 sequences are LGHDT and YNNKEL (reference sequence). The V end was cut by 4 bases, the J end by 4 bases, with 13 bases between. CDR3 length equals 14 residues. CDR3 in amino acids: CASSPPGLLYGYTF. The CDR3 nucleotides are TGTGCCAGCAGCCCTCCGGGACTGCTCTATGGCTACACCTTC.

This clonotype has a handful of counts. The CDR3 nucleotides read TGCGCCAGCAGCTTGTCACAGGTCACAGATACGCAGTATTTT. Translating it yields CASSLSQVTDTQYF. The V gene is TRBV5-1, the J gene TRBJ2-3; maybe TRBD1 (5 bases). Germline CDR1 and CDR2: SGHRS and YFSETQ. V was shortened by 1 base and J by 2 bases, with 8 bases between the two germline ends. The CDR3 spans 14 residues.

This sequence joins TRBV29-1 and TRBJ1-1; D is undetermined. Germline V gene data show CDR1 as SQVTM and CDR2 as ANQGSEA. The length of the CDR3 is 12 residues. V was trimmed by 7 bases and J by 3 bases, leaving 12 bases between them. CDR3 protein: CSAQGWDTEAFF. Here the CDR3 DNA reads TGCAGCGCCCAAGGATGGGACACTGAAGCTTTCTTT.

This chain links TRBV10-3 with TRBJ2-7; TRBD2 matches at 10 bases. Germline V lookup: CDR1 ENHRY, CDR2 SYGVKD. This CDR3 has 15 amino acids. The junction had 10 bases not matched to a gene; V was cut back by 4 bases and J by 7 bases. CDR3 residues: CAISVERGGSREQYF. In nucleotides, the CDR3 is TGTGCCATCAGTGTCGAGCGGGGGGGCTCTCGGGAGCAGTACTTC.

The chain links TRBV5-1 to TRBJ1-5; TRBD1 matches at 7 bases. With V trimmed by 0 bases and J by 5 bases, 5 bases remained unmatched. In germline, CDR1 is SGHRS, CDR2 YFSETQ. The CDR3 is made up of 15 amino acids. The CDR3 nucleotides read TGCGCCAGCAGCTTGGGAGACAGGGACTATCAGCCCCAGCATTTT. Translating gives CASSLGDRDYQPQHF.

The rearrangement links TRBV14 to TRBJ1-1, with a weak D call TRBD1 (6 bases). Germline V gene lookup returns CDR1 SGHDN and CDR2 FVKESK. This CDR3 region has 13 residues. V was trimmed by 4 bases and J by 8 bases, leaving 14 bases between them. The CDR3 loop reads CASSPRVTGEAFF. The CDR3 bases are TGTGCCAGCAGCCCCAGGGTTACAGGGGAAGCTTTCTTT.

The table lists this clonotype with a few counts. The rearrangement links TRBV21-1 to TRBJ2-1; the table's D gene call, TRBD2, was not cross checked with the DNA. TRBV21-1 has pseudogene status. CDR3 size: 15 residues. CDR3 region: CASSKKRERSNEQFF. The CDR3, as DNA: TGTGCCAGCAGCAAAAAGCGGGAGCGTAGCAATGAGCAGTTCTTC.

V gene TRBV29-1 combines with J gene TRBJ2-2; D is unresolved. The germline CDR1 and CDR2 sequences are SQVTM and ANQGSEA. V dropped 5 bases and J dropped 2 bases, with 9 bases sitting between them. The CDR3 consists of 13 residues. CDR3 amino acids: CSVRYGNTGELFF. The CDR3 nucleotides are TGCAGCGTTCGCTACGGTAACACCGGGGAGCTGTTTTTT.

V is TRBV7-3 and J is TRBJ2-2, with D perhaps TRBD1 (6 bases). The germline V and J ends were trimmed by 5 bases and 5 bases, with 15 bases remaining between them. The CDR3 covers 15 residues. Looked up from germline, CDR1 is SGHTA and CDR2 is FQGTGA. The CDR3 DNA is TGTGCCAGCAGCCTTGGGGGCGCTGGAACCGGGGAGCTGTTTTTT. Its translation: CASSLGGAGTGELFF.

This clonotype was detected only a few times. This chain joins TRBV5-1 and TRBJ2-3; D gene uncertain. This CDR3 has 14 residues. Germline V gene data show CDR1 as SGHRS and CDR2 as YFSETQ. Trimming shortened V by 5 bases and J by 0 bases, and 10 bases separated the two germline ends. DNA for the CDR3: TGCGCCAGCAGTTCGGAAACCAGCACAGATACGCAGTATTTT. Translating it yields CASSSETSTDTQYF.

V is TRBV4-1 and J is TRBJ2-5; tentative D call: TRBD2 (6 bases). The V and J ends lost 4 bases and 3 bases respectively, with 9 bases between them. Germline loops: CDR1 MGHRA, CDR2 YSYEKL. The CDR3 covers 13 residues. CDR3 DNA: TGCGCCAGCAGCCCGGGACTCGAAGAGACCCAGTACTTC. Translation gives CASSPGLEETQYF.